This T cell receptor beta chain came from a study of T cells in Graves' hyperthyroidism and ophthalmopathy. The CDR3 has 19 amino acids. CDR1 and CDR2 from the germline V gene are WSHSY and SAAADI. The ends were cut back, 10 bases at V and 6 bases at J, with 33 bases in the middle. From RNA transcripts, TCR beta CDR3 regions were amplified. Researchers ran a first-round RT-PCR on the TCR CDR3 using the HTBI primer set. In TCRdb, the multiplex PCR reads were re-called with MiXCR into one record per CDR3 protein. The table shows hundreds of thousands of distinct CDR3 sequences, with less than 25% occurring only once.

This rearrangement joins TRBV10-2 to TRBJ2-2; possibly TRBD2 for D (5 bases). Sequencing was carried out using blood. This clonotype was obtained from a man aged 25 to 40 with Graves' ophthalmopathy. This chain's CDR3 is CANGEGGPLTDWEPGELFF. CDR3 bases: TGCGCCAACGGGGAAGGAGGCCCGTTAACTGATTGGGAGCCCGGGGAGCTGTTTTTT.